This entry is about one TCR beta chain. Its antigen is undetermined. Given the absence of the conserved phenylalanine or tryptophan at the CDR3 end, a read error is likely. The DNA is omitted, as the CDR3 cannot be located on it reliably, and the CDR3 follows TCRdb's listing. This specimen comes from a study of tumor-infiltrating lymphocytes in primary liver carcinoma. Both RNA and DNA were isolated together from around 20-30 mg of bulk tissue that had not been sorted. The patients lived with chronic HBV infection and had not yet received any treatment. Histology found more than 85% viable tumor cells per sample. The CDR3 is made up of 14 amino acids, end residues included. Germline values: CDR1 MNHNY, CDR2 SVGAGI (reference sequence). A primer matching the constant region was used to make TCR beta cDNA from approximately 520 ng of total RNA. Slightly modified ARM-PCR with three nested multiplex PCR rounds yielded TCR beta libraries. Investigators reported that the first two PCR rounds, at 9 to 11 cycles each, used TRBV1-TRBV30 forward primers with a C-beta reverse primer. Via MiXCR, TCRdb re-called the multiplex PCR reads, giving one row per CDR3 protein. The sample contains roughly 100,000 distinct CDR3 sequences, approximately 80% of which appear only once.

Study-wide points: Blood fell significantly below tumors in its top-250-clone fraction (p = 0.039). Tumor-blood pairs (like tumor-adjacent pairs) overlapped less than tumor region pairs did.

The rearrangement uses TRBV6-6 and TRBJ1-2. The material sequenced was liver tumor tissue from sampling region 3. Subset of the sample: tumor region T3, left-lateral pole. The receptor comes from a man in his forties with primary liver carcinoma and hepatitis B virus infection. This CDR3 is CASYAEPANYGYIL.